The entry below gives a single T cell receptor (beta chain) sequence along with its context. It may be a read error: a sequence one base away is much more abundant. The data were obtained in a study of T cells in Graves' hyperthyroidism and ophthalmopathy. Researchers amplified the TCR beta CDR3 regions from RNA transcripts. TCR CDR3 regions were first amplified by RT-PCR with HTBI primers. Each CDR3 protein is one row after TCRdb ran MiXCR on the multiplex PCR reads. Among roughly 500,000 distinct CDR3 sequences listed, roughly 45% were seen once. Losses at the gene ends were 4 bases for V and 6 bases for J; bases not matched to a gene: 7. Germline CDR1 reads SGHAT; CDR2 reads FQNNGV. The length of the CDR3 is 14 residues.

The J gene is TRBJ2-5, the V gene TRBV11-2, with 8 bases fitting TRBD2. This TCR was sampled from an adult woman with Graves' disease, either hyperthyroidism or ophthalmopathy (not recorded which). Sequences were obtained from peripheral blood or thyroid tissue (not recorded which). The DNA for the CDR3 is TGTGCCAGCAGCTCGGGACTAGGGGGACAGACCCAGTACTTC. It encodes CASSSGLGGQTQYF.